This T cell receptor (beta chain) appears in the sequencing data of a study of cytomegalovirus exposure and HLA in healthy donors. Whole-study context: The same platform as the approximately 670 first-cohort repertoires was used for the 120 or so validation repertoires, a later analysis reported. Study conclusions and caveats: Researchers catalogued some 160 TCR beta chains as cytomegalovirus-associated. In a later analysis, first-cohort TCR clusters were found to tend to co-occur in the roughly 120 validation repertoires.

The CDR3 runs 17 residues. V lost 4 bases and J lost 2; bases outside the gene matches: 8. The V gene's germline CDR1 is SEHNR and CDR2 FQNEAQ (reference sequence). Profiled with immunoSEQ multiplex PCR; TCRdb holds only in-frame clones, not every one. The data hold 140,000 or so clones, with roughly nine tenths observed a single time. On this clone itself: Antigen specificity is unknown.

The donors were in the approximately 120-subject validation cohort; that cohort was separate from the roughly 680-subject first cohort. The V gene is TRBV7-9, the J gene TRBJ1-5; 10 bases agree with TRBD1. The sample taken for sequencing was PBMCs. The sequence was collected from a woman under 30 in good health and CMV-seropositive. CDR3 nucleotide sequence: TGTGCCAGCAGCTGGGGGACAGGGGATGGCGGCAATCAGCCCCAGCATTTT. This gives the protein CASSWGTGDGGNQPQHF.